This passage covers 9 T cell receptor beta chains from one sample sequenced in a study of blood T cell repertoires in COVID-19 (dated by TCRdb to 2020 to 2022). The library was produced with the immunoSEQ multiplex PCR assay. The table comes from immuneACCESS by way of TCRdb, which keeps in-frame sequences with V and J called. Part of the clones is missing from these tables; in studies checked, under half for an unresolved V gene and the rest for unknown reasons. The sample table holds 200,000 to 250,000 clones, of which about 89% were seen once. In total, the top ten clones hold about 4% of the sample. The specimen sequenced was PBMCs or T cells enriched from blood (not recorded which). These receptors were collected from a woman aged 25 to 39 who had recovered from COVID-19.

The CDR3 nucleotides are TGTGCCAGCAGCCAAGGATTAGCGGAGGCCTACGAGCAGTACTTC. This encodes CASSQGLAEAYEQYF. The V and J genes are TRBV3-1 (or the pseudogene TRBV3-2) and TRBJ2-7, with D perhaps TRBD2 (6 bases). Trimming pared 1 base from V and 2 bases from J, leaving 12 bases between. The germline V gene has CDR1 LGHDT and CDR2 YNNKEL (reference sequence). This CDR3 contains 15 residues.

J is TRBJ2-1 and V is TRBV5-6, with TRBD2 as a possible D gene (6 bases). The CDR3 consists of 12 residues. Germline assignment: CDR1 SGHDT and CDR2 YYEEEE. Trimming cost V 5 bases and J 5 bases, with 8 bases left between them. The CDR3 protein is CASSRGNNEQFF. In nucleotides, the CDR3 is TGTGCCAGCAGTCGCGGGAACAATGAGCAGTTCTTC. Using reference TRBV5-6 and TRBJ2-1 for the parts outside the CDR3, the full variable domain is DAGVTQSPTHLIKTRGQQVTLRCSPKSGHDTVSWYQQALGQGPQFIFQYYEEEERQRGNFPDRFSGHQFPNYSSELNVNALLLGDSALYLCASSRGNNEQFFGPGTRLTVL.

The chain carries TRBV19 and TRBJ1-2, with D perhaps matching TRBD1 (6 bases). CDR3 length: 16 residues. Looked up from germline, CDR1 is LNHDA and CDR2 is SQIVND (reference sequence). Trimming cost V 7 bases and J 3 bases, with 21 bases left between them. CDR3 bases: TGTGCCAGTACCTCGGGGGGGGGCGTTCAATACTATGGCTACACCTTC. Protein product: CASTSGGGVQYYGYTF.

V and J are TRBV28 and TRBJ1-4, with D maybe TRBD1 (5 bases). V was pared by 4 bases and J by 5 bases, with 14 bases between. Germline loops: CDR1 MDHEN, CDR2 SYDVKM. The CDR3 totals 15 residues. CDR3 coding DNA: TGTGCCAGCAGTTCGGGAGCAGGGAGGAATGAAAAACTGTTTTTT. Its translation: CASSSGAGRNEKLFF. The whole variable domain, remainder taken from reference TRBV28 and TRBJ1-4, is DVKVTQSSRYLVKRTGEKVFLECVQDMDHENMFWYRQDPGLGLRLIYFSYDVKMKEKGDIPEGYSVSREKKERFSLILESASTNQTSMYLCASSSGAGRNEKLFFGSGTQLSVL.

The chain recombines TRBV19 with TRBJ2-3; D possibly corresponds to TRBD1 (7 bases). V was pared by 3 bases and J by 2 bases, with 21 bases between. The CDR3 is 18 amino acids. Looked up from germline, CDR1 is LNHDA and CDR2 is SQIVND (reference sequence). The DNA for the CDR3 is TGTGCCAGTAGTATTCGGGGCTCCAGGGGGAGGCCCACAGATACGCAGTATTTT. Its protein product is CASSIRGSRGRPTDTQYF.

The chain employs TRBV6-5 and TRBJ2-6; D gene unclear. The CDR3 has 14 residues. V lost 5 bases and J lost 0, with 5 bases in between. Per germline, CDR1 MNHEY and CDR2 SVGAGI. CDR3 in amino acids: CASSRASGANVLTF. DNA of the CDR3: TGTGCCAGCAGTCGCGCCTCTGGGGCCAACGTCCTGACTTTC.

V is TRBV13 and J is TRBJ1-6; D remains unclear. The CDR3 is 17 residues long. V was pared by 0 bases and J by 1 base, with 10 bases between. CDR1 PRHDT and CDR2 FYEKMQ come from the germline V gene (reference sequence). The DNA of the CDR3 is TGTGCCAGCAGCTTAGGCCTGCGGGGATCCTATAATTCACCCCTCCACTTT. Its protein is CASSLGLRGSYNSPLHF.

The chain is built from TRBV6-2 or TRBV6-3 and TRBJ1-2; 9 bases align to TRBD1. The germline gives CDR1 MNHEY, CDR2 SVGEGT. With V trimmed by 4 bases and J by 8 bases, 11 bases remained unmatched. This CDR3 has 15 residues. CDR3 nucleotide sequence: TGTGCCAGCAGTTTCGTCATCCGGGACAGGGACGGCTACACCTTC. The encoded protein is CASSFVIRDRDGYTF.

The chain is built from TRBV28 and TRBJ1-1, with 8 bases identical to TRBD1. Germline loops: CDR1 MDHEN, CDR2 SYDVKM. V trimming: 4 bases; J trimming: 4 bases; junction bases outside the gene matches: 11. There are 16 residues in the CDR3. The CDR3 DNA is TGTGCCAGCAGTTATACTCAGGGGGCCATTTCCACTGAAGCTTTCTTT. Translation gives CASSYTQGAISTEAFF.